The 25 T cell receptor beta chains in this list originate from one sample, sequenced in a study of shared clonotypes between healthy human individuals. Data came from immunoSEQ multiplex PCR; TCRdb stores just in-frame clones and leaves some out. The sample records 2 million to 2.5 million clones, around 95% being singletons. Input material: naive CD4+ T cells sorted from blood. Subset defined: CD45RA+ positively selected. These receptors were obtained from a man between 18 and 29 years old in good health.

This clone occurred once. J is TRBJ2-5 and V is TRBV29-1; 7 nucleotides line up with TRBD1. There are 15 residues in the CDR3. CDR1 SQVTM and CDR2 ANQGSEA come from the germline V gene. V dropped 6 bases and J dropped 7; count of bases not matched to a gene: 17. The CDR3 sequence: CSVDKTPTGSGTQYF. The DNA of the CDR3 is TGCAGCGTCGACAAAACTCCGACAGGGTCAGGGACCCAGTACTTC. Together with reference TRBV29-1 and TRBJ2-5, the CDR3 gives the full variable domain: SAVISQKPSRDICQRGTSLTIQCQVDSQVTMMFWYRQQPGQSLTLIATANQGSEATYESGFVIDKFPISRPNLTFSTLTVSNMSPEDSSIYLCSVDKTPTGSGTQYFGPGTRLLVL.

This sequence joins TRBV7-9 and TRBJ1-2; possible D gene TRBD1, 6 bases. The CDR3 covers 18 residues. Per germline, CDR1 SEHNR and CDR2 FQNEAQ (reference sequence). The germline V and J ends were trimmed by 5 bases and 0 bases, with 22 bases remaining between them. This CDR3 is CASSRQQGIRAPNYGYTF. The CDR3 nucleotides read TGTGCCAGCAGCCGTCAACAGGGAATCAGAGCGCCTAACTATGGCTACACCTTC. The variable domain in full, with the rest retrieved from reference TRBV7-9 and TRBJ1-2, is DTGVSQNPRHKITKRGQNVTFRCDPISEHNRLYWYRQTLGQGPEFLTYFQNEAQLEKSRLLSDRFSAERPKGSFSTLEIQRTEQGDSAMYLCASSRQQGIRAPNYGYTFGSGTRLTVV.

V is TRBV5-4 and J is TRBJ1-1, with 9 bases matching TRBD1. Germline assignment: CDR1 SGHNT and CDR2 YYREEE (reference sequence). CDR3 length: 16 amino acids. V lost 0 bases and J lost 3; bases outside the gene matches: 6. CDR3 nucleotides: TGTGCCAGCAGCTTGGTCGGGACAGGGAAGTACACTGAAGCTTTCTTT. Amino acids: CASSLVGTGKYTEAFF.

V and J are TRBV18 and TRBJ1-6; D may be TRBD1 (6 bases). The CDR3 has 15 amino acids. Per germline, CDR1 KGHSH and CDR2 LQKENI. Trimming took off 2 bases at V and 6 bases at J, with 11 bases between the two ends. The CDR3 is CASSPNREGNSPLHF. CDR3 sequence (DNA): TGTGCCAGCTCACCAAACAGGGAAGGTAATTCACCCCTCCACTTT.

The genes are TRBV13 and TRBJ1-1; D is unresolved. The CDR3 has 14 amino acids. The V gene's germline CDR1 is PRHDT and CDR2 FYEKMQ (reference sequence). V lost 2 bases, J lost 4 bases, and 11 bases lay in between. The CDR3 spells CASSLIGVGTEAFF. In DNA, the CDR3 is TGTGCCAGCAGCTTAATCGGGGTGGGCACTGAAGCTTTCTTT.

Worth noting for this clone: Other DNA variants within this sample encode the same CDR3. The rearrangement links TRBV14 to TRBJ2-7, with 10 bases aligning to TRBD1. Looked up from germline, CDR1 is SGHDN and CDR2 is FVKESK. The CDR3 consists of 15 residues. The V segment lost 3 bases and the J segment 2 bases; nucleotides outside the gene matches: 4. The CDR3 DNA reads as TGTGCCAGCAGCCAGCCAGGGACAGGGGCCTACGAGCAGTACTTC. The encoded protein is CASSQPGTGAYEQYF.

Turning to this clone: Other DNA sequences in the same sample also yield this CDR3. The chain recombines TRBV18 with TRBJ1-1; D remains ambiguous. Trimming removed 3 bases at V and 6 bases at J, with 5 bases between. From germline, CDR1 is KGHSH and CDR2 LQKENI. The CDR3 is 11 residues long. CDR3: CASSPLAEAFF. CDR3 DNA sequence: TGTGCCAGCTCACCTCTAGCTGAAGCTTTCTTT.

This chain connects TRBV9 to TRBJ2-5, with TRBD2 identical over 10 bases. Per germline, CDR1 SGDLS and CDR2 YYNGEE. This CDR3 has 16 residues. With 3 bases clipped from V and 0 bases from J, the junction kept 5 bases outside the gene matches. The CDR3, as DNA: TGTGCCAGCAGCGGCGCTAGCGGGGGTTACCAAGAGACCCAGTACTTC. It codes for CASSGASGGYQETQYF.

The chain has TRBV5-6 and TRBJ1-1; the match to TRBD1 covers 7 bases. Germline assignment: CDR1 SGHDT and CDR2 YYEEEE. CDR3 size: 17 residues. Trimming removed 4 bases from V and 1 base from J; junction bases left unmatched: 13. DNA of the CDR3: TGTGCCAGCAGCCGGGTAAAAGCCGGGACAGCGAACACTGAAGCTTTCTTT. This codes for CASSRVKAGTANTEAFF.

This chain connects TRBV4-3 to TRBJ2-5, with 12 positions matching TRBD2. The CDR3 totals 20 residues. Looked up from germline, CDR1 is LGHNA and CDR2 is YSLEER. After removal of 1 base from V and 3 bases from J, the junction contained 15 bases not matched to a gene. The CDR3 sequence: CASSQAPGLAGSGGKETQYF. CDR3 DNA: TGCGCCAGCAGCCAAGCCCCCGGACTAGCGGGGAGTGGGGGAAAAGAGACCCAGTACTTC.

The rearrangement links TRBV12-2 to TRBJ2-7; the table calls TRBD2, which could not be checked here. TRBV12-2 is given as a pseudogene. CDR3 size: 15 residues. The CDR3 here is CASRLGGGASYEQYF. In DNA form, the CDR3 reads TGTGCAAGTCGCTTGGGGGGAGGTGCCTCCTACGAGCAGTACTTC.

This clone has only one observation. This sequence joins TRBV9 and TRBJ2-7, with D possibly being TRBD2 (5 bases). Between the trimmed V and J ends, which lost 3 bases and 3 bases, there was a span of 19 bases. Germline V gene sequence: CDR1 SGDLS, CDR2 YYNGEE. The CDR3 is made up of 16 amino acids. The CDR3 reads CASSEGHELGNYEQYF. The CDR3 DNA is TGTGCCAGCAGCGAGGGCCATGAGCTCGGGAACTACGAGCAGTACTTC.

The chain uses TRBV9 and TRBJ2-6; D uncertain. The CDR3 is 16 residues long. In germline, CDR1 is SGDLS, CDR2 YYNGEE. V shed 4 bases and J shed 0 bases, with 11 bases lying between them. In DNA, the CDR3 is TGTGCCAGCAGCCCCCAGCCGGCCTCTGGGGCCAACGTCCTGACTTTC. The encoded protein is CASSPQPASGANVLTF. Based on the CDR3 plus reference TRBV9 and TRBJ2-6, the full variable domain is DSGVTQTPKHLITATGQRVTLRCSPRSGDLSVYWYQQSLDQGLQFLIQYYNGEERAKGNILERFSAQQFPDLHSELNLSSLELGDSALYFCASSPQPASGANVLTFGAGSRLTVL.

The chain couples TRBV10-3 to TRBJ1-3; D is undetermined. The ends were cut back, 6 bases at V and 8 bases at J, with 14 bases in the middle. The CDR3 runs to 13 residues. Germline loops: CDR1 ENHRY, CDR2 SYGVKD. The CDR3 DNA is TGTGCCATCAGCCCGCGTGTCTCGGACACCATATATTTT. This gives the protein CAISPRVSDTIYF.

The chain uses TRBV10-1 and TRBJ2-1; D not resolved. The length of the CDR3 is 13 residues. Per the germline V gene, CDR1 is WNHNN and CDR2 is SYGVQD (reference sequence). V lost 2 bases and J 7 bases, leaving 9 bases between the germline ends. The CDR3 sequence: CASSERLENEQFF. CDR3 in DNA: TGCGCCAGCAGTGAGCGACTCGAGAATGAGCAGTTCTTC.

This chain joins TRBV2 and TRBJ2-4, with D possibly being TRBD1 or TRBD2 (6 bases each). V shed 4 bases and J shed 0 bases, with 13 bases lying between them. The CDR3 covers 16 residues. CDR1 is SNHLY and CDR2 is FYNNEI in the germline V gene. Written as DNA, the CDR3 is TGTGCCAGCAGTGTGGGGGGCAGCCTAGCCAAAAACATTCAGTACTTC. Residues: CASSVGGSLAKNIQYF.

The V and J genes are TRBV2 and TRBJ2-7, with 9 positions matching TRBD1. The CDR3 extends over 14 amino acids. Trimming took 6 bases from V and 4 from J; bases not matched to a gene: 7. CDR1 SNHLY and CDR2 FYNNEI come from the germline V gene. CDR3 protein: CASRPDRGSYEQYF. DNA of the CDR3: TGTGCCAGCAGGCCGGACAGGGGTAGTTACGAGCAGTACTTC.

A note on this clone: The same CDR3 can be traced to other DNA sequences in this sample. The rearrangement links TRBV5-1 to TRBJ1-1, with 10 bases lining up with TRBD1. The germline CDR1 and CDR2 sequences are SGHRS and YFSETQ. The CDR3 consists of 16 residues. V gave up 0 bases and J gave up 1 base; unmatched junction bases: 3. The chain's CDR3 is CASSLEGQGGNTEAFF. In nucleotides, the CDR3 is TGCGCCAGCAGCTTGGAAGGACAGGGGGGGAACACTGAAGCTTTCTTT.

The chain recombines TRBV6-6 with TRBJ1-3; maybe TRBD1 (5 bases). V was shortened by 0 bases and J by 4 bases, with 10 bases between the two germline ends. Per germline, CDR1 MNHNY and CDR2 SVGAGI (reference sequence). The CDR3 has 15 amino acids. This CDR3 is CASSYSAGQGNTIYF. For the CDR3, the DNA is TGTGCCAGCAGTTACTCGGCAGGGCAAGGAAACACCATATATTTT.

This chain uses TRBV27 with TRBJ2-3; 7 bases align to TRBD1. The CDR3 contains 16 residues. V was clipped by 6 bases and J by 0 bases; unmatched bases: 9. Germline assignment: CDR1 MNHEY and CDR2 SMNVEV (reference sequence). This CDR3 reads CASSRQGELSTDTQYF. CDR3 nucleotide sequence: TGTGCCAGCAGCCGACAGGGAGAACTCAGCACAGATACGCAGTATTTT.

The chain uses TRBV19 and TRBJ2-3; D may be TRBD1 or TRBD2 (5 bases each). The CDR3 contains 14 residues. The V end lost 3 bases, the J end lost 2 bases, and 9 bases lay between the germline ends. CDR1 and CDR2 from the germline V gene are LNHDA and SQIVND (reference sequence). CDR3 sequence: CASSIGGPTDTQYF. The DNA of the CDR3 is TGTGCCAGTAGTATTGGGGGTCCCACAGATACGCAGTATTTT.

The J gene is TRBJ1-2, the V gene TRBV29-1; D ambiguous. Per the germline V gene, CDR1 is SQVTM and CDR2 is ANQGSEA. The length of the CDR3 is 13 residues. The ends were cut back, 4 bases at V and 4 bases at J, with 13 bases in the middle. The CDR3 nucleotides are TGCAGCGTTGTAGGAGCCACGGGCTATGGCTACACCTTC. It codes for CSVVGATGYGYTF. Full variable domain (outside the CDR3, taken from reference TRBV29-1 and TRBJ1-2): SAVISQKPSRDICQRGTSLTIQCQVDSQVTMMFWYRQQPGQSLTLIATANQGSEATYESGFVIDKFPISRPNLTFSTLTVSNMSPEDSSIYLCSVVGATGYGYTFGSGTRLTVV.

The chain employs TRBV11-1 and TRBJ2-7, with 8 bases aligning to TRBD1. Trimming cost V 5 bases and J 2 bases; bases outside gene matches: 5. This CDR3 region has 14 residues. Germline loops: CDR1 SGHAT, CDR2 FQDESV (reference sequence). The DNA for the CDR3 is TGTGCCAGCAGCAATGGACAGGGAACCTACGAGCAGTACTTC. Its protein product is CASSNGQGTYEQYF.

This clone has more than one count but fewer than ten. At one boundary the junction diverges from the germline segment, which might be a read error. The CDR3 DNA is TGTGCCAGCAGAGAAGGGACGGCGGGCGGCTATGGCTACACCTTC. Amino acid sequence: CASREGTAGGYGYTF. The chain has TRBV2 and TRBJ1-2; D might be TRBD1 (5 bases). The CDR3 is 15 amino acids. Germline CDR1 is SNHLY and CDR2 is FYNNEI.

The chain has TRBV6-4 and TRBJ1-6, with D maybe TRBD1 (5 bases). The germline V gene has CDR1 MRHNA and CDR2 SNTAGT. The CDR3 extends over 13 amino acids. The V end was cut by 6 bases, the J end by 7 bases, with 10 bases between. This CDR3 reads CASSTDRNSPLHF. For the CDR3, the DNA is TGTGCCAGCAGCACAGACAGAAATTCACCCCTCCACTTT.